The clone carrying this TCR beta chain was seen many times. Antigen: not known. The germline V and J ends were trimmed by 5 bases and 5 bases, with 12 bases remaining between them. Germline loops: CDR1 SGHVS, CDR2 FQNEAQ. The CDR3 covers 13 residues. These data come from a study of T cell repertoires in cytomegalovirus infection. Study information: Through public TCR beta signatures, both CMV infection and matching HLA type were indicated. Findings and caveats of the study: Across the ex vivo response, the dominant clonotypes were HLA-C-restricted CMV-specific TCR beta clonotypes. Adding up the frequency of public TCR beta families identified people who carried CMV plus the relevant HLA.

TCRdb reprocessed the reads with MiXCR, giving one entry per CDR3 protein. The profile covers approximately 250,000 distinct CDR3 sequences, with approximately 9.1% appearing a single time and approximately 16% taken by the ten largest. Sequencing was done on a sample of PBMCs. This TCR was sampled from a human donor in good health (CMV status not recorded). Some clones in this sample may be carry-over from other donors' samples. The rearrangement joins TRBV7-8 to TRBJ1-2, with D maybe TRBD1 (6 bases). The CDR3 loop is CASSQDRSYGYTF. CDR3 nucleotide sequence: TGTGCCAGCAGCCAGGACAGATCTTATGGCTACACCTTC.